Presented here are 10 T cell receptor beta chains from one specimen sequenced in a study of cytomegalovirus exposure and HLA in healthy donors. Clones were sequenced by immunoSEQ multiplex PCR, and TCRdb holds only the in-frame ones, with some missing. The repertoire includes 150,000 to 200,000 clones, roughly 89% of them detected once, and over 2.5% sits in the top ten. The specimen was PBMCs. The receptors shown here come from a woman aged 18-35 years in good health and CMV-seropositive.

The rearrangement links TRBV6-1 to TRBJ1-2, with D tentatively TRBD1 (6 bases). Germline CDR1 MNHNS, CDR2 SASEGT. Trimming pared 0 bases from V and 8 bases from J, leaving 16 bases between. The CDR3 is 15 amino acids. CDR3 coding DNA: TGTGCCAGCAGTGAAGCCCGACGGGGGGCGGGGGGCTACACCTTC. This translates into CASSEARRGAGGYTF.

This clone was seen a few times. The chain has TRBV7-9 and TRBJ2-2; TRBD2 is a possible D gene (6 bases). This CDR3 region has 14 residues. Per the germline V gene, CDR1 is SEHNR and CDR2 is FQNEAQ (reference sequence). The V gene lost 3 bases and the J gene lost 5 bases, with 10 bases spanning the gap. CDR3 residues: CASSLTGETGELFF. The CDR3 nucleotides read TGTGCCAGCAGCTTGACGGGGGAAACCGGGGAGCTGTTTTTT.

The chain combines TRBV2 with TRBJ1-4; D gene ambiguous. Germline CDR1 and CDR2: SNHLY and FYNNEI. The CDR3 has 16 residues. V lost 8 bases, J lost 1 base, and 17 bases lay in between. CDR3 loop: CASALGVPVTNEKLFF. The CDR3 nucleotides are TGTGCCAGCGCCCTCGGGGTCCCGGTAACTAATGAAAAACTGTTTTTT.

The rearrangement joins TRBV6-5 to TRBJ2-1, with TRBD2 matching 8 bases. This CDR3 spans 13 amino acids. Germline V lookup: CDR1 MNHEY, CDR2 SVGAGI. V was clipped by 6 bases and J by 5 bases; unmatched bases: 3. DNA for the CDR3: TGTGCCAGCAGCCTAGCGGGTCACAATGAGCAGTTCTTC. Encoded protein: CASSLAGHNEQFF.

The sample holds a few counts of this clone. The rearrangement links TRBV4-2 to TRBJ2-7, with TRBD2 matching over 10 bases. CDR1 is LGHNA, CDR2 YNFKEQ, per germline. J gave up 2 bases and V 3 bases, and 4 bases lay outside the gene matches. This CDR3 contains 15 residues. The CDR3 loop reads CASSHGAGGPYEQYF. The CDR3 nucleotides read TGTGCCAGCAGCCATGGAGCGGGAGGGCCCTACGAGCAGTACTTC.

This chain uses TRBV6-1 with TRBJ2-4; TRBD1 might be the D (5 bases). Germline values: CDR1 MNHNS, CDR2 SASEGT. V lost 5 bases and J 1 base, leaving 12 bases between the germline ends. The CDR3 totals 15 residues. CDR3 amino acids: CASSLTVRAKNIQYF. CDR3 nucleotides: TGTGCCAGCAGTTTGACAGTTAGGGCCAAAAACATTCAGTACTTC.

V is TRBV5-1 and J is TRBJ2-5, with 7 bases aligning to TRBD1. Germline assignment: CDR1 SGHRS and CDR2 YFSETQ. This CDR3 is 14 amino acids long. V shed 4 bases, J shed 0 bases, and the junction held 3 bases outside the gene matches. Here the CDR3 DNA reads TGCGCCAGCAGCCGGCAGGGGGACCAAGAGACCCAGTACTTC. Protein sequence: CASSRQGDQETQYF.

The V call is TRBV9, the J call TRBJ2-3; TRBD2 agrees at 11 bases. Trimming removed 0 bases from V and 1 base from J; junction bases left unmatched: 4. This CDR3 spans 17 amino acids. Germline values: CDR1 SGDLS, CDR2 YYNGEE. The CDR3 sequence is CASSVGVLAGGTDTQYF. The CDR3 DNA follows: TGTGCCAGCAGCGTAGGGGTACTAGCGGGAGGCACAGATACGCAGTATTTT.

The chain couples TRBV28 to TRBJ2-7, with TRBD1 matching over 7 bases. V dropped 2 bases and J dropped 3; count of bases not matched to a gene: 1. CDR1 MDHEN and CDR2 SYDVKM come from the germline V gene. CDR3 length equals 13 residues. CDR3 protein: CASSLNRGYEQYF. In DNA form, the CDR3 reads TGTGCCAGCAGTTTAAACAGGGGCTACGAGCAGTACTTC. The full variable domain, with the rest looked up from reference TRBV28 and TRBJ2-7, is DVKVTQSSRYLVKRTGEKVFLECVQDMDHENMFWYRQDPGLGLRLIYFSYDVKMKEKGDIPEGYSVSREKKERFSLILESASTNQTSMYLCASSLNRGYEQYFGPGTRLTVT.

The chain carries TRBV4-2 and TRBJ1-2; D uncertain. This CDR3 spans 15 amino acids. Looked up from germline, CDR1 is LGHNA and CDR2 is YNFKEQ. Trimming pared 2 bases from V and 2 bases from J, leaving 12 bases between. CDR3 sequence (DNA): TGTGCCAGCAGCCAATCGCCCCCAGGAAACTATGGCTACACCTTC. This gives the protein CASSQSPPGNYGYTF.